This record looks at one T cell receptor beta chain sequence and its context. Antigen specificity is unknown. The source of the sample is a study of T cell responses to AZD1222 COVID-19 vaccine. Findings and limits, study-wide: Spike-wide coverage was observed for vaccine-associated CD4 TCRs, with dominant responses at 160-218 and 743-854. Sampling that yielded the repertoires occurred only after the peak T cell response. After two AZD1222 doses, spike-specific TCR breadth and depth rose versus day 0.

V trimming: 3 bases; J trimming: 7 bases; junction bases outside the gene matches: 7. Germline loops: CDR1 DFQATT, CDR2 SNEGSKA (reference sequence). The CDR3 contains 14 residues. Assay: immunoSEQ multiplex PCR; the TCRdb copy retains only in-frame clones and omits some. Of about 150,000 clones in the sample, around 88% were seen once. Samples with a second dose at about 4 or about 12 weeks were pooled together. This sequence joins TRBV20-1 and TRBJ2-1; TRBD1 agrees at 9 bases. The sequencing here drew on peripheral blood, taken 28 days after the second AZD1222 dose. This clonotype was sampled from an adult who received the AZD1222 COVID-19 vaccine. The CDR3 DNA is TGCAGTGCTAGTCCCGGGACAGGGATAAATGAGCAGTTCTTC. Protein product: CSASPGTGINEQFF.